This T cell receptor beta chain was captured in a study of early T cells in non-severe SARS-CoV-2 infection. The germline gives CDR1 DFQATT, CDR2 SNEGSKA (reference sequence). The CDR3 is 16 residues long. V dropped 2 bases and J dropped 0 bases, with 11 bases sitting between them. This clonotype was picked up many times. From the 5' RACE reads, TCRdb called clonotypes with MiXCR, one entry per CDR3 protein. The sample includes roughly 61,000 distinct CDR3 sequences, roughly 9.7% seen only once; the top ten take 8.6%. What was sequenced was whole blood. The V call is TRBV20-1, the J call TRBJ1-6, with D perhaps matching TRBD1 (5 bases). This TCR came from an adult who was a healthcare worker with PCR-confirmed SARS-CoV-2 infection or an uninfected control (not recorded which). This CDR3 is CSARPTGDSYNSPLHF. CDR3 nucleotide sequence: TGCAGTGCTAGACCGACGGGGGACTCCTATAATTCACCCCTCCACTTT.